One sample yielded the 17 T cell receptor beta chains listed below, sequenced in a study of beta chain features in type 1 diabetes. General study results and limits: TCRB CDR3s were moderately but significantly shorter in Type 1 diabetes patients in all four CD4+ subsets.

Of the isolated RNA, all was reverse transcribed, and so the sequenced material was expressed TCRB transcripts. TCRdb keeps only in-frame clones here, not all; method: immunoSEQ multiplex PCR. The data contain hundreds of thousands of clones, around an eighth of them seen just once; the ten biggest clones take up 0.02% to 0.025%. Antigens for these TCRs are unknown. Sample: naive CD4+ T cells from blood. The receptors come from a man in his late teens or twenties with type 1 diabetes.

The chain is built from TRBV9 and TRBJ2-6; D might be TRBD1 (6 bases). V lost 0 bases and J lost 1, with 14 bases in between. CDR1 is SGDLS, CDR2 YYNGEE, per germline. The CDR3 runs 18 residues. The CDR3 region is CASSVVRRDRSGANVLTF. Here the CDR3 DNA reads TGTGCCAGCAGCGTAGTGCGTAGAGACAGGTCTGGGGCCAACGTCCTGACTTTC.

In this sample, this clone turned up once. This chain uses TRBV2 with TRBJ1-2; TRBD1 matches at 7 bases. Germline lookup yields CDR1 SNHLY and CDR2 FYNNEI. J lost 6 bases, V lost 0 bases, and 13 bases had no gene match. The CDR3 runs to 17 residues. CDR3 DNA: TGTGCCAGCAGTGAAGCGCGAACAGGGGCGATTCGAAATGGCTACACCTTC. It encodes CASSEARTGAIRNGYTF.

This chain joins TRBV5-4 and TRBJ1-4, with 7 bases fitting TRBD1. The ends lost 4 bases at V and 7 bases at J; junction bases unmatched: 7. There are 14 residues in the CDR3. Germline CDR1 reads SGHNT; CDR2 reads YYREEE (reference sequence). DNA of the CDR3: TGTGCCAGCAGCCACGGGACAGCGCCTGAAAAACTGTTTTTT. Translating gives CASSHGTAPEKLFF.

In this sample, this clone turned up a few times. This chain uses TRBV6-5 with TRBJ2-7; D is possibly TRBD1 (6 bases). V was shortened by 0 bases and J by 6 bases, with 12 bases between the two germline ends. The CDR3 totals 14 residues. Germline loops: CDR1 MNHEY, CDR2 SVGAGI. The CDR3 loop is CASSYSGQLLEQYF. In nucleotides, the CDR3 is TGTGCCAGCAGTTACTCGGGACAATTACTCGAGCAGTACTTC.

The gene calls are TRBV10-3 and TRBJ2-3; 9 nucleotides match TRBD2. The V gene's germline CDR1 is ENHRY and CDR2 SYGVKD. J gave up 2 bases and V 6 bases, and 12 bases lay outside the gene matches. The CDR3 sequence is 17 residues long. The DNA for the CDR3 is TGTGCCATCAGGGACTCTAGCGGGGCCCTATCCACAGATACGCAGTATTTT. Its translation is CAIRDSSGALSTDTQYF.

The chain links TRBV4-2 to TRBJ2-7; D uncertain. In germline, CDR1 is LGHNA, CDR2 YNFKEQ. V lost 4 bases, J lost 2 bases, and 9 bases lay in between. The CDR3 covers 13 residues. As DNA, the CDR3 is TGTGCCAGCAGCCGGCTAGTGGCCTACGAGCAGTACTTC. Its translation: CASSRLVAYEQYF.

The J gene is TRBJ2-3, the V gene TRBV5-1; 10 positions agree with TRBD2. The CDR3 has 15 amino acids. J was trimmed by 8 bases and V by 7 bases; bases with no gene match: 13. Germline V gene sequence: CDR1 SGHRS, CDR2 YFSETQ. CDR3 nucleotides: TGCGCCAGCCGACCGCTTGGACAGCGGGAGGGTACGCAGTATTTT. Translation: CASRPLGQREGTQYF.

The chain is built from TRBV30 and TRBJ1-4; maybe TRBD1 (6 bases). Germline values: CDR1 GTSNPN, CDR2 SVGIG (reference sequence). This CDR3 has 14 residues. The V end lost 5 bases, the J end lost 7 bases, and 17 bases lay between the germline ends. The chain's CDR3 is CAWGAGTPAEKLFF. DNA of the CDR3: TGTGCCTGGGGGGCCGGGACACCGGCTGAAAAACTGTTTTTT.

This clone was detected a few times. The chain carries TRBV7-3 and TRBJ2-6; D uncertain. The germline gives CDR1 SGHTA, CDR2 FQGTGA. Trimming pared 1 base from V and 3 bases from J, leaving 1 base between. This CDR3 spans 13 amino acids. The DNA for the CDR3 is TGTGCCAGCAGCTTAATTGGGGCCAACGTCCTGACTTTC. Protein product: CASSLIGANVLTF.

This clone showed up just a few times. This sequence joins TRBV30 and TRBJ1-4, with 9 positions matching TRBD1. This CDR3 spans 14 amino acids. The germline V gene encodes CDR1 GTSNPN and CDR2 SVGIG (reference sequence). V was clipped by 2 bases and J by 8 bases; unmatched bases: 6. Written as DNA, the CDR3 is TGTGCCTGGAGTTCCGGACAGGGGAGGGAAAAACTGTTTTTT. This encodes CAWSSGQGREKLFF.

The rearrangement joins TRBV5-1 to TRBJ2-7; D is tentatively TRBD1 or TRBD2 (5 bases each). The germline V and J ends were trimmed by 3 bases and 5 bases, with 15 bases remaining between them. The CDR3 has 14 residues. In germline, CDR1 is SGHRS, CDR2 YFSETQ. This CDR3 reads CASSYTTGTNEQYF. The CDR3, as DNA: TGCGCCAGCAGCTATACCACTGGGACCAACGAGCAGTACTTC.

The J gene is TRBJ1-2, the V gene TRBV18, with TRBD1 as a possible D gene (5 bases). V was clipped by 3 bases and J by 8 bases, with 16 bases between them. This CDR3 has 14 residues. Germline CDR1 KGHSH, CDR2 LQKENI. The CDR3 nucleotides read TGTGCCAGCTCACCGGGACGGTGGGTGGAAGGCTACACCTTC. It specifies CASSPGRWVEGYTF.

The DNA of the CDR3 is TGTGCCATCAGTGAGTCAGGGGCGGGGACGGTCACTGAAGCTTTCTTT. Its protein product is CAISESGAGTVTEAFF. The genes are TRBV10-3 and TRBJ1-1, with D possibly being TRBD1 (5 bases). This CDR3 has 16 residues. Trimming took 0 bases from V and 4 from J, leaving 15 bases between them. The germline V gene encodes CDR1 ENHRY and CDR2 SYGVKD.

This chain connects TRBV9 to TRBJ2-1; 13 nucleotides align to TRBD2. V lost 4 bases and J lost 6; bases outside the gene matches: 7. There are 16 residues in the CDR3. Germline V gives CDR1 SGDLS, CDR2 YYNGEE. The CDR3 coding sequence is TGTGCCAGCAGCCCCGAGGGACTAGCGGGGAGCAATGAGCAGTTCTTC. Protein sequence: CASSPEGLAGSNEQFF.

This clone was detected a few times. This chain joins TRBV5-4 and TRBJ2-1, with D possibly matching TRBD1 (5 bases). The ends were cut back, 3 bases at V and 5 bases at J, with 18 bases in the middle. Germline V gene sequence: CDR1 SGHNT, CDR2 YYREEE (reference sequence). The length of the CDR3 is 16 residues. The CDR3 protein is CASSSYQTARHNEQFF. The CDR3, as DNA: TGTGCCAGCAGCTCCTACCAGACAGCAAGACACAATGAGCAGTTCTTC.

This clone was detected a few times. The J gene is TRBJ2-5, the V gene TRBV9, with D perhaps TRBD1 (5 bases). Germline V gene data show CDR1 as SGDLS and CDR2 as YYNGEE. V was clipped by 0 bases and J by 1 base, with 10 bases between them. This CDR3 is built from 15 residues. CDR3 bases: TGTGCCAGCAGCGTAGTCTGGGGCCCCCAAGAGACCCAGTACTTC. Its protein product is CASSVVWGPQETQYF.

This clone has only a few counts. Written as DNA, the CDR3 is TGTGCCAGCTCACCCGAGGGTTCACCCCTCCACTTT. It translates to CASSPEGSPLHF. The gene calls are TRBV18 and TRBJ1-6; no reliable D call. The V gene lost 3 bases and the J gene lost 9 bases, with 6 bases spanning the gap. The germline CDR1 and CDR2 sequences are KGHSH and LQKENI. CDR3 size: 12 residues.